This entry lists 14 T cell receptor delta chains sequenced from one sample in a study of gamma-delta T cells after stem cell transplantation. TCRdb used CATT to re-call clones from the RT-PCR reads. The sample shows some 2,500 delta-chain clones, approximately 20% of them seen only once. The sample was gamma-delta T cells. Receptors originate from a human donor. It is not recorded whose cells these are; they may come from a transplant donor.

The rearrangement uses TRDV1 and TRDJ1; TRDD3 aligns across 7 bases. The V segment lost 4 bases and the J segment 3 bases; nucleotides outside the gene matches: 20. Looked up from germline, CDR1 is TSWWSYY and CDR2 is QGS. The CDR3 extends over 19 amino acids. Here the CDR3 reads CALGALTYWGPEGADKLIF. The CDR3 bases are TGTGCTCTTGGGGCCCTTACTTACTGGGGCCCCGAGGGCGCCGATAAACTCATCTTT.

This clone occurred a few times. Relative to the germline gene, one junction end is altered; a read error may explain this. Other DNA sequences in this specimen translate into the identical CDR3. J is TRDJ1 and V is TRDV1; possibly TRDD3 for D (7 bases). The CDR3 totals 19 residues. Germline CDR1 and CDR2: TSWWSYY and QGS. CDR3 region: CALGYTRPSHCPGDCKLIF. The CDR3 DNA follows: TGTGCCCTTGGGTACACCAGGCCTTCCCACTGCCCGGGGGATTGTAAACTCATCTTT.

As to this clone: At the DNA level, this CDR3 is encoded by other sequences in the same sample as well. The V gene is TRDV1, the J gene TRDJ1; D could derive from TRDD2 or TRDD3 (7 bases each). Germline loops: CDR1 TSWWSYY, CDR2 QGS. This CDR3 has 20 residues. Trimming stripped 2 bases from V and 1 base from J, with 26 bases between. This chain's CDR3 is CALGESLKFLPGGTTDKLIF. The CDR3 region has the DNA TGTGCTCTTGGGGAATCCCTAAAATTCCTACCTGGGGGCACCACCGATAAACTCATCTTT.

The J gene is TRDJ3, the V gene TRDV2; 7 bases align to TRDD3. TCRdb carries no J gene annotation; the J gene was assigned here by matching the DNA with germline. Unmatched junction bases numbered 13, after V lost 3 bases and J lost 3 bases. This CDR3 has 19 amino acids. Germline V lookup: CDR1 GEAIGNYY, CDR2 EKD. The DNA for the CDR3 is TGTGCCTGTGACCCCGGACGGGGGGATCTAGACTGGGACACCCGACAGATGTTTTTC. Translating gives CACDPGRGDLDWDTRQMFF.

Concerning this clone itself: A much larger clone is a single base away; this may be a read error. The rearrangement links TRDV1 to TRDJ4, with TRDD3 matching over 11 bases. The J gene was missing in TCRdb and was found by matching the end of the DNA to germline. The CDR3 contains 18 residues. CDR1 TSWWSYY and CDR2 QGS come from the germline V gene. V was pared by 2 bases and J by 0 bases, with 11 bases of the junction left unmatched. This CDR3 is CALGEKLTGGYGARPLIF. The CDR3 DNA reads TGTGCTCTTGGGGAAAAACTGACTGGGGGATATGGGGCCAGACCCCTGATCTTT.

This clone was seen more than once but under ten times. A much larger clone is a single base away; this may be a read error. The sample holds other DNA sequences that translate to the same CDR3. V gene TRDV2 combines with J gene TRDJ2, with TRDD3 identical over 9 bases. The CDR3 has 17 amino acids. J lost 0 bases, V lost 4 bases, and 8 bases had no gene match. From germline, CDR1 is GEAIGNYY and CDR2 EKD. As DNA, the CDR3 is TGTGCCTGTGATCAACTAGGGGATACGCCTTTGACAGCACAACTCTTCTTT. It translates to CACDQLGDTPLTAQLFF.

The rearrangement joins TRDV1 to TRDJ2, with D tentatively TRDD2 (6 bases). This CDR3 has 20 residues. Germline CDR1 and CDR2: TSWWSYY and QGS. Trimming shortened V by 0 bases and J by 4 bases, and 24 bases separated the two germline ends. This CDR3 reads CALGELPRAFPNSPTAQLFF. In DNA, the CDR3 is TGTGCTCTTGGGGAACTGCCTCGGGCCTTCCCCAATTCCCCGACAGCACAACTCTTCTTT.

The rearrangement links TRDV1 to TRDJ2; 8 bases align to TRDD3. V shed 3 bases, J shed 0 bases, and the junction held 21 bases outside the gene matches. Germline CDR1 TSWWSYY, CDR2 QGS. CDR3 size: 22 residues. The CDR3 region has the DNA TGTGCTCTTGGGGAGCACCTCACTCGCCGGTGGGGGATCCGAGCTTTGACAGCACAACTCTTCTTT. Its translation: CALGEHLTRRWGIRALTAQLFF.

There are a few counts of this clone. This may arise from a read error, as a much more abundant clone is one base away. Here the CDR3 DNA reads TGTGCCTGTGACACCTGGGGGACGACAGGCTCCTTGGACACCCGACAGATGTTTTTC. Encoded protein: CACDTWGTTGSLDTRQMFF. The chain joins TRDV2 to TRDJ3; TRDD3 matches 7 bases. The germline V gene has CDR1 GEAIGNYY and CDR2 EKD. There are 19 residues in the CDR3.

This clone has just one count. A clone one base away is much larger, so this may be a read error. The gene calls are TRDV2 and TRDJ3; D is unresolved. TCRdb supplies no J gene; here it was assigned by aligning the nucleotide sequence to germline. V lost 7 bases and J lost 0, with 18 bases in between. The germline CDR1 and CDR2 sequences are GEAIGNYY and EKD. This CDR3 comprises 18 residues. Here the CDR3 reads CACDPVLLSSWDTRQMFF. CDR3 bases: TGTGCCTGCGATCCCGTACTGCTTAGCTCCTGGGACACCCGACAGATGTTTTTC.

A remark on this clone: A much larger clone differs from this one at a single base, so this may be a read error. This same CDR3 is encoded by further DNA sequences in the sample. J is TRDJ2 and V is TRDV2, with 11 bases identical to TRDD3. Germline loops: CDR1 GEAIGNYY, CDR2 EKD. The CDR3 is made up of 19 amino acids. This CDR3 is CACDPISYSGGYLPAQLFF. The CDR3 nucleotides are TGTGCCTGTGACCCTATCTCATACTCTGGGGGATACCTTCCAGCACAACTCTTCTTC.

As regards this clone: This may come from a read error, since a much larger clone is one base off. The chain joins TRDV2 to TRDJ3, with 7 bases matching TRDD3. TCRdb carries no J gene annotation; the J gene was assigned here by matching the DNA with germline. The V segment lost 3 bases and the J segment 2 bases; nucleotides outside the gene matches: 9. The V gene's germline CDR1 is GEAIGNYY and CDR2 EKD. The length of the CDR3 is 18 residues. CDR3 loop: CACDAPGDWTWDTRQMFF. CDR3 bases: TGTGCCTGTGACGCGCCGGGGGATTGGACCTGGGACACCCGACAGATGTTTTTC.

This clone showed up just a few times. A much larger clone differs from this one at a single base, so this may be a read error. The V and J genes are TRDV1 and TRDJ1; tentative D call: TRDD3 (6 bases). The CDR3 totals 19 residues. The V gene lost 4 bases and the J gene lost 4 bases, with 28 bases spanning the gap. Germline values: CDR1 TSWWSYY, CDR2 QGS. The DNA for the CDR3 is TGTGCTCTTGGGGTCTACGTCCTGGGGAATACGCGTATCTTCGATAAACTCATCTTT. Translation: CALGVYVLGNTRIFDKLIF.

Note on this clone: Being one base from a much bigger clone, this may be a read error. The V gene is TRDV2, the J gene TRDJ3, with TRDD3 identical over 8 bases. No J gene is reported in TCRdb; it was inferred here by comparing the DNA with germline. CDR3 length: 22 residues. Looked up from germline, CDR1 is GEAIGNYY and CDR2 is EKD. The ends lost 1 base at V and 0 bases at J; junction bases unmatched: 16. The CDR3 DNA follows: TGTGCCTGTGACACGAAGGTACTGGGGGGTACGTCCCTCTCCTGGGACACCCGACAGATGTTTTTC. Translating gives CACDTKVLGGTSLSWDTRQMFF.